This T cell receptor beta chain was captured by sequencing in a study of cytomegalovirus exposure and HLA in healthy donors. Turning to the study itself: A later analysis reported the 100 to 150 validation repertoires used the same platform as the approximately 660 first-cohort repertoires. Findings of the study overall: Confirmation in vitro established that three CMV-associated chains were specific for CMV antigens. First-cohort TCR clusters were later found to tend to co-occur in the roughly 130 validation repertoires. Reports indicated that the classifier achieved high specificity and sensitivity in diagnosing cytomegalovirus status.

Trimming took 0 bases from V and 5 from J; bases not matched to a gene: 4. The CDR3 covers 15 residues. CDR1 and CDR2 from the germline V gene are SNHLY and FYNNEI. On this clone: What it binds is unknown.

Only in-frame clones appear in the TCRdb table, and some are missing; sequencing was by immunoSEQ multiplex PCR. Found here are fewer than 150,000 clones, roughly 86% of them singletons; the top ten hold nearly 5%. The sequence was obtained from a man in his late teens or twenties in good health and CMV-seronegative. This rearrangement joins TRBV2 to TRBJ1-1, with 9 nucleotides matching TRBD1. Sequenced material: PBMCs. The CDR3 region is CASSEASDRGTEAFF. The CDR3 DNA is TGTGCCAGCAGTGAAGCGTCAGACAGGGGGACTGAAGCTTTCTTT.